This T cell receptor beta chain was recovered during a study of blood T cell repertoires in COVID-19. Study overall: The origin of the acute and convalescent COVID-19 samples was the United States, Italy and Spain.

Profiling relied on immunoSEQ multiplex PCR, and the TCRdb table lists in-frame clones only, not all of them. The sample lists around 88,000 clones; around nine tenths were seen once. The CDR3 consists of 14 residues. The germline gives CDR1 SGHAT, CDR2 FQNNGV. The ends were cut back, 2 bases at V and 3 bases at J, with 11 bases in the middle. This chain uses TRBV11-2 with TRBJ2-7, with D perhaps TRBD2 (6 bases). The receptor was isolated from a woman of 80 years or more with acute or convalescent COVID-19. Sequencing input: peripheral blood. The CDR3 loop reads CASSLRETSYEQYF. The CDR3 DNA is TGTGCCAGCAGCTTACGGGAGACCAGCTACGAGCAGTACTTC. Full variable domain (remainder filled in from reference TRBV11-2 and TRBJ2-7): EAGVAQSPRYKIIEKRQSVAFWCNPISGHATLYWYQQILGQGPKLLIQFQNNGVVDDSQLPKDRFSAERLKGVDSTLKIQPAKLEDSAVYLCASSLRETSYEQYFGPGTRLTVT.